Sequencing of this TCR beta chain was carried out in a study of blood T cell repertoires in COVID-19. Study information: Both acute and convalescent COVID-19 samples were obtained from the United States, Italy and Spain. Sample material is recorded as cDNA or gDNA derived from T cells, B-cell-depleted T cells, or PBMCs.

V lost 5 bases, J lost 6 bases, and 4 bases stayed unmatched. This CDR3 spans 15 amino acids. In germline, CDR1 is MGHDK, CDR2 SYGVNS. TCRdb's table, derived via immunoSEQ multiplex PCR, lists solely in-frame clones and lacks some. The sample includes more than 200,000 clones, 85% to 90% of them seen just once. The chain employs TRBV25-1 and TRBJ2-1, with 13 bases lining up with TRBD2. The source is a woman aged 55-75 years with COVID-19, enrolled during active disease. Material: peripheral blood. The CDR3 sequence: CASSPGLAGVNEQFF. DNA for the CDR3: TGTGCCAGCAGTCCCGGACTAGCGGGGGTCAATGAGCAGTTCTTC.